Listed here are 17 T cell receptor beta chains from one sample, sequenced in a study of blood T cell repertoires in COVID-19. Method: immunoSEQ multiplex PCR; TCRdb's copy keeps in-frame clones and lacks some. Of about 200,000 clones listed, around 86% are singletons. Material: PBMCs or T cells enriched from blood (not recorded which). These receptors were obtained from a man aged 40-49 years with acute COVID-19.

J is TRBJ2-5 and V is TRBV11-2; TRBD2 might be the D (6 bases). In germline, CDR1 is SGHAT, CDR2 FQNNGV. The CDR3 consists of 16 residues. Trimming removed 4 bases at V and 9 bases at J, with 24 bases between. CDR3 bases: TGTGCCAGCAGCTCGCCGGGACTGAGAATAGAGAGGGCCCAGTACTTC. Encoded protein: CASSSPGLRIERAQYF.

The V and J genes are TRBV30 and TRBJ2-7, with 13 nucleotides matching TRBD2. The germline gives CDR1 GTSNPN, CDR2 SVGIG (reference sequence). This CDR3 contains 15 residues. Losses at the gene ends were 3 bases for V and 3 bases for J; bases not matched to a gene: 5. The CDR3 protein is CAWRPRTSGSYEQYF. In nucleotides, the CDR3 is TGTGCCTGGAGGCCGCGGACTAGCGGGAGCTACGAGCAGTACTTC.

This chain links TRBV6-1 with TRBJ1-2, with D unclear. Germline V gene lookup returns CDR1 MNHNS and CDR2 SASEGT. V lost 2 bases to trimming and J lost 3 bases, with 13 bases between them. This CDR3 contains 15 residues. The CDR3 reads CASSESPGRHYGYTF. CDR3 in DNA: TGTGCCAGCAGTGAAAGTCCAGGCCGTCACTATGGCTACACCTTC.

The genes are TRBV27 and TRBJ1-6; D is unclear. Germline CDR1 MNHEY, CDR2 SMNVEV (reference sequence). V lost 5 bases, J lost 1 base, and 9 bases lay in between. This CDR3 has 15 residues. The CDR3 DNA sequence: TGTGCCAGCAGTGTCGCGCTTTCCTATAATTCACCCCTCCACTTT. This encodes CASSVALSYNSPLHF.

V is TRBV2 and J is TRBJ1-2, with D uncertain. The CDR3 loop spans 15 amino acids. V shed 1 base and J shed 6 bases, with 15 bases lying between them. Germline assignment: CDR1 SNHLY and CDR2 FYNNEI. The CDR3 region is CASSEDGVSSDGYTF. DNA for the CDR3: TGTGCCAGCAGTGAAGACGGGGTTTCTTCCGATGGCTACACCTTC.

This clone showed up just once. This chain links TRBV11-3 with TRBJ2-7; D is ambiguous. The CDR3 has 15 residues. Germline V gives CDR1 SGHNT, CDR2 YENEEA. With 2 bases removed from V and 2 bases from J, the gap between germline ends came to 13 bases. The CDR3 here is CASSLNPESTYEQYF. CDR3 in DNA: TGTGCCAGCAGCTTAAATCCTGAGAGCACCTACGAGCAGTACTTC.

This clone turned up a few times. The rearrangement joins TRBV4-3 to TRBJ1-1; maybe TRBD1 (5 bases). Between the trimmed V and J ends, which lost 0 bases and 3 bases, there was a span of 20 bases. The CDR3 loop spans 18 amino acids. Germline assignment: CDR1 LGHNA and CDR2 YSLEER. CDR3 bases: TGCGCCAGCAGCCAAGATCTAGAATCGGGGGGTCTTCACACTGAAGCTTTCTTT. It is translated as CASSQDLESGGLHTEAFF.

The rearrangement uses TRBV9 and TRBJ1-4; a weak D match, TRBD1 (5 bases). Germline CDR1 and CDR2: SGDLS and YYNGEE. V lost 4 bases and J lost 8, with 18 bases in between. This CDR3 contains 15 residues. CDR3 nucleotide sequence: TGTGCCAGCAGCCCCTTATCCGGGGGACGGGAAAAACTGTTTTTT. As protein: CASSPLSGGREKLFF.

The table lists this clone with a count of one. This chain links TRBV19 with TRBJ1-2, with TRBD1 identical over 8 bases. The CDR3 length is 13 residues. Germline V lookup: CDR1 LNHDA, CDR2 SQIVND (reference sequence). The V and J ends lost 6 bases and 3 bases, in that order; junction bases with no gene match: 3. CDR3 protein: CASRETGDYGYTF. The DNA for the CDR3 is TGTGCCAGTAGGGAGACAGGGGACTATGGCTACACCTTC.

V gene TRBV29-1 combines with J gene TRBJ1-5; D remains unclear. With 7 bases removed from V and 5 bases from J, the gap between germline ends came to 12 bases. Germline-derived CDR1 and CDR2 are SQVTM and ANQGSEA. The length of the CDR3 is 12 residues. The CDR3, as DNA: TGCAGCGCCAAAAGCCTCGATCAGCCCCAGCATTTT. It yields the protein CSAKSLDQPQHF.

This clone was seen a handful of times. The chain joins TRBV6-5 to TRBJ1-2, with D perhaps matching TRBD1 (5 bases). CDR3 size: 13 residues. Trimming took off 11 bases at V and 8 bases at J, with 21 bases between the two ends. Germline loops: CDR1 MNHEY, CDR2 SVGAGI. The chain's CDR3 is CAHKKGEEYGYTF. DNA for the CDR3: TGTGCCCATAAAAAAGGGGAAGAATACGGCTACACCTTC.

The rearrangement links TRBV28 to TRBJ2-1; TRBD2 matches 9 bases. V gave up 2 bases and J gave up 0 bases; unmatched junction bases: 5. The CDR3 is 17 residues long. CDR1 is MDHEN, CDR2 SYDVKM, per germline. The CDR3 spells CASSLAGGRSSYNEQFF. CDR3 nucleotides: TGTGCCAGCAGTTTAGCGGGAGGGCGGAGCTCCTACAATGAGCAGTTCTTC.

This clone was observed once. CDR3 nucleotide sequence: TGTGCCACCAGTGATTCCCCCGGGGGTAGCGGGCGGACCGGGGAGCTGTTTTTT. Its protein is CATSDSPGGSGRTGELFF. The gene calls are TRBV24-1 and TRBJ2-2, with 7 bases aligning to TRBD2. The CDR3 length is 18 residues. The trim removed 2 bases at V and 5 bases at J, leaving 13 bases unmatched. Germline assignment: CDR1 KGHDR and CDR2 SFDVKD.

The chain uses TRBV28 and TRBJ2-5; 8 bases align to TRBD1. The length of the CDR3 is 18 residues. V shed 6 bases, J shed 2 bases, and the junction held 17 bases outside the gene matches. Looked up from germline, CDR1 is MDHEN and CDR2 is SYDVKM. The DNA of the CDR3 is TGTGCCAGCAGCCAGTTCGGACAGGGCGATCTGCCTCAAGAGACCCAGTACTTC. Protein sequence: CASSQFGQGDLPQETQYF. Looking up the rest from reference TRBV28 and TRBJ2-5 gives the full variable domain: DVKVTQSSRYLVKRTGEKVFLECVQDMDHENMFWYRQDPGLGLRLIYFSYDVKMKEKGDIPEGYSVSREKKERFSLILESASTNQTSMYLCASSQFGQGDLPQETQYFGPGTRLLVL.

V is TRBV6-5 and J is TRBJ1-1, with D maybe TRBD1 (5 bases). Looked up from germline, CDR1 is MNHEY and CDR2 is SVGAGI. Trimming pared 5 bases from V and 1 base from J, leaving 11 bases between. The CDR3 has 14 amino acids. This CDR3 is CASSPNGGNTEAFF. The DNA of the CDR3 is TGTGCCAGCAGTCCAAACGGGGGGAACACTGAAGCTTTCTTT.

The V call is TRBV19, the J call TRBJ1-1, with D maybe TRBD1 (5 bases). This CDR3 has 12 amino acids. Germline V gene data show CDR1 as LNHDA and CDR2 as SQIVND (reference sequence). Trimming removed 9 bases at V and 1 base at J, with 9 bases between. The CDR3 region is CARYTGNTEAFF. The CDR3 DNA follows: TGTGCCAGATATACAGGGAACACTGAAGCTTTCTTT.

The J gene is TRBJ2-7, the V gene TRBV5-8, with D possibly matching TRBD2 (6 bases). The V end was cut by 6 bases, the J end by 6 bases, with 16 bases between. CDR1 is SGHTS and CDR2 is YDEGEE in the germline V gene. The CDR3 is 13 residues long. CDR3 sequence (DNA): TGTGCCAGCACCCTAGCTACGGGGGTCGAGCAGTACTTC. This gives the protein CASTLATGVEQYF. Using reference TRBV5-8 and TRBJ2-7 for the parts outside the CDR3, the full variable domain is EAGVTQSPTHLIKTRGQQATLRCSPISGHTSVYWYQQALGLGLQFLLWYDEGEERNRGNFPPRFSGRQFPNYSSELNVNALELEDSALYLCASTLATGVEQYFGPGTRLTVT.